These 7 T cell receptor beta chains came from one sample sequenced in a study of post-analysis software for immune sequencing data. These receptors lack a known antigen. Unique molecular identifiers were present in the TCR beta cDNA libraries. TCRdb fed the PCR reads into MiXCR, producing one record per CDR3 protein. The table shows 380,000 or so distinct CDR3 sequences, with roughly 30% occurring only once. Overall study findings and caveats: TRBV5-6, TRBV5-1 and TRBV20-1 were among five TRBV segments more frequent in patients than controls.

Sequenced input: blood. The receptors shown here come from a girl aged 10 to 17 with multiple sclerosis.

The CDR3 loop reads CSARGTPGDFRLYGYTF. The CDR3 DNA is TGCAGTGCTAGAGGGACCCCAGGGGACTTCAGGCTCTATGGCTACACCTTC. The chain carries TRBV20-1 and TRBJ1-2, with TRBD1 as a possible D gene (6 bases). This CDR3 is 17 amino acids long. V gave up 1 base and J gave up 4 bases, with 22 bases separating them. CDR1 and CDR2 (germline): DFQATT, SNEGSKA (reference sequence).

This clonotype was found a few times. CDR3 nucleotides: TGTGCCAGCAGTTCGGGACTTTTGGCCGGGGATGAGCAGTTCTTC. It specifies CASSSGLLAGDEQFF. The chain uses TRBV28 and TRBJ2-1; D perhaps matches TRBD2 (6 bases). Germline loops: CDR1 MDHEN, CDR2 SYDVKM. Trimming left V 4 bases short and J 8 bases short, with 18 bases between. This CDR3 region has 15 residues.

The J gene is TRBJ2-7, the V gene TRBV2; tentative D call: TRBD2 (6 bases). V was clipped by 7 bases and J by 4 bases, with 14 bases between them. The length of the CDR3 is 13 residues. Germline-derived CDR1 and CDR2 are SNHLY and FYNNEI. The CDR3 coding sequence is TGTGCCAGCAACCCTGGCGGGGTGTACGAGCAGTACTTC. Protein product: CASNPGGVYEQYF. Looking up the rest from reference TRBV2 and TRBJ2-7 gives the full variable domain: EPEVTQTPSHQVTQMGQEVILRCVPISNHLYFYWYRQILGQKVEFLVSFYNNEISEKSEIFDDQFSVERPDGSNFTLKIRSTKLEDSAMYFCASNPGGVYEQYFGPGTRLTVT.

The gene calls are TRBV30 and TRBJ2-1; 9 nucleotides line up with TRBD2. J lost 7 bases, V lost 8 bases, and 9 bases had no gene match. This CDR3 is built from 13 residues. In germline, CDR1 is GTSNPN, CDR2 SVGIG (reference sequence). The CDR3 region is CAAVAGARNEQFF. The CDR3 DNA reads as TGTGCCGCAGTAGCGGGGGCCCGTAATGAGCAGTTCTTC.

This clonotype has more than one count but fewer than ten. The chain employs TRBV20-1 and TRBJ1-1; D is possibly TRBD1 (5 bases). Germline V gene data show CDR1 as DFQATT and CDR2 as SNEGSKA (reference sequence). Trimming took off 7 bases at V and 1 base at J, with 10 bases between the two ends. This CDR3 region has 12 residues. The CDR3 region has the DNA TGCAGTGTCCCGGGGACGAACACTGAAGCTTTCTTT. Its protein product is CSVPGTNTEAFF.

In its sample, this clonotype was seen a few times. The V and J genes are TRBV6-5 and TRBJ1-1; perhaps TRBD1 as D (5 bases). Per the germline V gene, CDR1 is MNHEY and CDR2 is SVGAGI. CDR3 length: 12 amino acids. With 5 bases removed from V and 8 bases from J, the gap between germline ends came to 12 bases. This chain's CDR3 is CASSPLRGEAFF. DNA for the CDR3: TGTGCCAGCAGTCCCCTCCGGGGGGAAGCTTTCTTT.

This sequence joins TRBV7-9 and TRBJ2-3, with D possibly TRBD2 on 6 matching bases. This CDR3 is 14 amino acids long. V lost 0 bases and J 6 bases, leaving 10 bases between the germline ends. Germline-derived CDR1 and CDR2 are SEHNR and FQNEAQ (reference sequence). This chain's CDR3 is CASSLAGTFDTQYF. CDR3 DNA: TGTGCCAGCAGCTTAGCTGGGACTTTCGATACGCAGTATTTT.